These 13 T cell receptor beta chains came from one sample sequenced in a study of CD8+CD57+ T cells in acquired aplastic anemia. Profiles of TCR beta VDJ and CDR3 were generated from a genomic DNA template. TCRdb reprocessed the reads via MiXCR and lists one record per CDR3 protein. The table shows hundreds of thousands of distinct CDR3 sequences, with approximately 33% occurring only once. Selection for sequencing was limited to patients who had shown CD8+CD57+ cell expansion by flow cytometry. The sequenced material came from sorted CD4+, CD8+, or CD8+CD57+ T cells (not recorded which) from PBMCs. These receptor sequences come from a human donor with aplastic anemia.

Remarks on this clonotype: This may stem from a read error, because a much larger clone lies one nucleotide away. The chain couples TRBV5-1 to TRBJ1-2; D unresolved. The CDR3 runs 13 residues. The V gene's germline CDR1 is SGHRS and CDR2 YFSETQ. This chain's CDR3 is CASSLVTNYGHTF. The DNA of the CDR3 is TGCGCCAGCAGCTTGGTAACCAACTATGGCCACACCTTC.

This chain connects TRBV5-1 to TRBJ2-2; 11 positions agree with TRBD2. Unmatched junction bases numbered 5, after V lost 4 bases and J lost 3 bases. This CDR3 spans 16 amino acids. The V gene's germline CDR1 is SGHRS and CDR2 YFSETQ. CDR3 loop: CASSPRTSGYTGELFF. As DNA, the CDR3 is TGCGCCAGCAGCCCGAGGACTAGCGGGTACACCGGGGAGCTGTTTTTT.

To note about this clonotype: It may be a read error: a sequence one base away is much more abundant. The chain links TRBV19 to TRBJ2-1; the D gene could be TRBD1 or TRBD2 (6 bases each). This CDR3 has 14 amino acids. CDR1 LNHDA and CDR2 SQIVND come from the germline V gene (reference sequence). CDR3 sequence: CASSTGAPNNERFF. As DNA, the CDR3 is TGTGCCAGTTCAACGGGGGCACCTAACAATGAGCGGTTCTTC.

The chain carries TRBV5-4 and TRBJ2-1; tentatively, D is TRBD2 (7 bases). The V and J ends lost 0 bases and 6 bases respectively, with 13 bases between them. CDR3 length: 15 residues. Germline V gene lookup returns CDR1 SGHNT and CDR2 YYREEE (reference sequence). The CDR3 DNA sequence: TGTGCCAGCAGCTTGGAGGGGGGGGCAGTCAATGAGCAGTTCTTC. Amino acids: CASSLEGGAVNEQFF.

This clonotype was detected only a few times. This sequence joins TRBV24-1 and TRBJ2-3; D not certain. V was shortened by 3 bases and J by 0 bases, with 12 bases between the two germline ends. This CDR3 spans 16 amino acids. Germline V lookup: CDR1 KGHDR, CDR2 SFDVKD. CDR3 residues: CATSDQPGASTDTQYF. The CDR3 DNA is TGTGCCACCAGTGATCAACCCGGCGCTAGCACAGATACGCAGTATTTT.

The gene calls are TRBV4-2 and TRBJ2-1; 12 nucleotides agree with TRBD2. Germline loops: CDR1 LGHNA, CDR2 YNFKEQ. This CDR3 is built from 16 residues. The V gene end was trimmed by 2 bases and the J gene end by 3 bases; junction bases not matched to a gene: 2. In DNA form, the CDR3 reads TGTGCCAGCAGCCAATCGGGACTAGCGGGCTACAATGAGCAGTTCTTC. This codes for CASSQSGLAGYNEQFF.

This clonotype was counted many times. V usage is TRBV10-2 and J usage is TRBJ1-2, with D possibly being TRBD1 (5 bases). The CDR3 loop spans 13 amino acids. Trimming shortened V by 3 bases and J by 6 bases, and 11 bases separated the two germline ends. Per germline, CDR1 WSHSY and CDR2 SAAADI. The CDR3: CASSEPGEDGYTF. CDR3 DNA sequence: TGCGCCAGCAGTGAACCGGGGGAGGATGGCTACACCTTC.

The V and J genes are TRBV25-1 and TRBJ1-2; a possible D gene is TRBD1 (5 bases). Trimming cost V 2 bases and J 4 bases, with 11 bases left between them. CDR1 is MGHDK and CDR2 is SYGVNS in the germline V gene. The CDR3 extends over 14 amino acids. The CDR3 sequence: CASSESGDLYGYTF. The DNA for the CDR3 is TGTGCCAGCAGTGAAAGTGGGGACCTCTATGGCTACACCTTC.

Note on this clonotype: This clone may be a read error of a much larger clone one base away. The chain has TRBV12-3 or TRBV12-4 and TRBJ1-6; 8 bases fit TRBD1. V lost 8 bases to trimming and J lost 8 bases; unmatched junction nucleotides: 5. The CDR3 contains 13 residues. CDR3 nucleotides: TGTGCCAGCGGGTCCAGGGGGCATTCACCCCTCCACTTT. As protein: CASGSRGHSPLHF.

The CDR3 spells CASSITDLSTDTQYF. The CDR3 nucleotides read TGTGCCAGTAGTATAACAGACCTAAGCACAGATACGCAGTATTTT. The chain uses TRBV19 and TRBJ2-3; no clear D. The germline V and J ends were trimmed by 2 bases and 0 bases, with 9 bases remaining between them. Germline V gene sequence: CDR1 LNHDA, CDR2 SQIVND (reference sequence). The CDR3 has 15 amino acids.

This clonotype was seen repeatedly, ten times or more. CDR3 nucleotides: TGCAGCGTTGTAGTCAGAGCTGTCACAGATACGCAGTATTTT. Translated, it gives CSVVVRAVTDTQYF. This chain connects TRBV29-1 to TRBJ2-3; no definite D call. The CDR3 is 14 residues long. Germline V gene data show CDR1 as SQVTM and CDR2 as ANQGSEA. Trimming took off 4 bases at V and 2 bases at J, with 13 bases between the two ends.

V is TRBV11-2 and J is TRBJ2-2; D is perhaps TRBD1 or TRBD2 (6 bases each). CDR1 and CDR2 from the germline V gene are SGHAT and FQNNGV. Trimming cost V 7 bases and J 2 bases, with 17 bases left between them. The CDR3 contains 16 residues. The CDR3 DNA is TGTGCCAGCAAACTCACGGGGGCACCCAACACCGGGGAGCTGTTTTTT. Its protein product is CASKLTGAPNTGELFF.

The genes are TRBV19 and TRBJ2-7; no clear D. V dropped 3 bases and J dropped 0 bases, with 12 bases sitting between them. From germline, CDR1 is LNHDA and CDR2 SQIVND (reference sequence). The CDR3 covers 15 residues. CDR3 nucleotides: TGTGCCAGTAGTATTGGGGTTACCAGCTCCTACGAGCAGTACTTC. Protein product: CASSIGVTSSYEQYF.